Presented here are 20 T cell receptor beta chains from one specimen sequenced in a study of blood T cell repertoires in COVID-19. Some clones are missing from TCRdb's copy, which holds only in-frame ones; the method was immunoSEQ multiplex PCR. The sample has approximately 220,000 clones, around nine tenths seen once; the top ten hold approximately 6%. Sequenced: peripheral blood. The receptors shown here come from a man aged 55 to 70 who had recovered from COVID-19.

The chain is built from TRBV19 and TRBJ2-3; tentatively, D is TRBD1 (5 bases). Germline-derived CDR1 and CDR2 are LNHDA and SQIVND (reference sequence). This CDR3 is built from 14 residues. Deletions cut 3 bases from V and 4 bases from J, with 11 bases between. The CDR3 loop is CASSISDRADTQYF. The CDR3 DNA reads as TGTGCCAGTAGTATTTCCGACAGAGCAGATACGCAGTATTTT.

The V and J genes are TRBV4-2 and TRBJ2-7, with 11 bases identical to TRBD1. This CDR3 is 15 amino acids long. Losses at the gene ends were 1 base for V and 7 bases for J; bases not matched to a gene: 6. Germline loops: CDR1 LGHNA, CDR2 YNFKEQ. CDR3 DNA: TGTGCCAGCAGCCAAGGAGGACAGGGGGCGGGGGAGCAGTACTTC. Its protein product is CASSQGGQGAGEQYF.

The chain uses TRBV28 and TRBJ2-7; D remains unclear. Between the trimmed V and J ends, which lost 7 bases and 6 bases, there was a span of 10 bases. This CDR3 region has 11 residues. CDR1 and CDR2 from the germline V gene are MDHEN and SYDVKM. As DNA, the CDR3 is TGTGCCAGCACCGTCTCGGGCGAGCAGTACTTC. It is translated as CASTVSGEQYF.

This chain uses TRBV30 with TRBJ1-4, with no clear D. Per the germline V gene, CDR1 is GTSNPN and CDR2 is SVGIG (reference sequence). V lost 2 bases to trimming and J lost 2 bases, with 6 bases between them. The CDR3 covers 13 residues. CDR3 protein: CAWSRLTNEKLFF. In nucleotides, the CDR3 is TGTGCCTGGAGTCGTCTCACTAATGAAAAACTGTTTTTT.

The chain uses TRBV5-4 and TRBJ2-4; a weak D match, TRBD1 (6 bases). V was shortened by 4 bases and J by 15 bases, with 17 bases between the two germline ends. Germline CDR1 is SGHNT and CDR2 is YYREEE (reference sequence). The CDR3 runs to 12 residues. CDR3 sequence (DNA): TGTGCCAGCAGCGTAGCCACAGGGCCCTTGTACTTC. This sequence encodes CASSVATGPLYF.

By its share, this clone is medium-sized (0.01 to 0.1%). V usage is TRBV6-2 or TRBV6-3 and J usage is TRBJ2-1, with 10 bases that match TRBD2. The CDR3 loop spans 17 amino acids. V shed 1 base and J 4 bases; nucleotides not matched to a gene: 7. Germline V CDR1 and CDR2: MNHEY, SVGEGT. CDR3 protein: CASSYLATSGVYNEQFF. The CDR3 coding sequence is TGTGCCAGCAGTTACTTGGCTACTAGCGGGGTGTACAATGAGCAGTTCTTC.

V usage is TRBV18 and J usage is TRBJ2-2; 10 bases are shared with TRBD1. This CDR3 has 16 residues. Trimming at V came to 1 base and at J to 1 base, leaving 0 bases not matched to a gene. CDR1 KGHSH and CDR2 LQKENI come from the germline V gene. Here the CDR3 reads CASSPRTGGNTGELFF. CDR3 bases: TGTGCCAGCTCACCACGGACAGGGGGGAACACCGGGGAGCTGTTTTTT.

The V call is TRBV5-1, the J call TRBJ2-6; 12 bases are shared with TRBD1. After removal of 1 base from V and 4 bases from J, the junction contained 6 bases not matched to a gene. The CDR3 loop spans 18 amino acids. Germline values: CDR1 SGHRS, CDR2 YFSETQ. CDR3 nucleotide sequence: TGCGCCAGCAGCTTGCCGGGACAGGGGGCGGTAGGGGCCAACGTCCTGACTTTC. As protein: CASSLPGQGAVGANVLTF.

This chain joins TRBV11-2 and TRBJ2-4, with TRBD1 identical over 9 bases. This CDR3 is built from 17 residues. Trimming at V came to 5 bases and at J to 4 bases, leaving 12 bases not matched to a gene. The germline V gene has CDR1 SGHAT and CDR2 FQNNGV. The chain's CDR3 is CASSVRRTDRGKNIQYF. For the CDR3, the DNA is TGTGCCAGCAGCGTGAGACGGACCGACAGGGGGAAAAACATTCAGTACTTC.

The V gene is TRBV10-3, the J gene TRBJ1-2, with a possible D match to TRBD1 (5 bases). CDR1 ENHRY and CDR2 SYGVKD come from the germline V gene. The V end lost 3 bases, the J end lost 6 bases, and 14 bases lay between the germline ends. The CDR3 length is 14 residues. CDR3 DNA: TGTGCCATCAGTGATGGGGGGAAGGAAGATGGCTACACCTTC. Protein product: CAISDGGKEDGYTF.

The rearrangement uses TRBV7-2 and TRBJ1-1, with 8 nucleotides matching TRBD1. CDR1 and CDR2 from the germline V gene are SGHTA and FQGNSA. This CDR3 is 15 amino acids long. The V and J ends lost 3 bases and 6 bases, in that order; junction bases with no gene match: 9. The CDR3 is CASSFDPRGLPEAFF. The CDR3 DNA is TGTGCCAGCAGCTTTGATCCCAGGGGGCTTCCTGAAGCTTTCTTT.

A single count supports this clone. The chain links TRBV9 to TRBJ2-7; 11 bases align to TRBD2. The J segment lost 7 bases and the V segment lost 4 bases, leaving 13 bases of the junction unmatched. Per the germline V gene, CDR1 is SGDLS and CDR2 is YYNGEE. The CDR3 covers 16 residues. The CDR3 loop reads CASSIGTSGPPLEQYF. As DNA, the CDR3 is TGTGCCAGCAGCATCGGGACTAGCGGCCCTCCCCTTGAGCAGTACTTC.

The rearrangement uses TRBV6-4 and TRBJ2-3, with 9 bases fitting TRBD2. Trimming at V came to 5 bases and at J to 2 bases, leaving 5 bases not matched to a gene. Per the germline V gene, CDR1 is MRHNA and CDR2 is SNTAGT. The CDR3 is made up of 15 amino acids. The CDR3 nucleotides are TGTGCCAGCAGTCAAGCGGGGGGAATCACAGATACGCAGTATTTT. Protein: CASSQAGGITDTQYF.

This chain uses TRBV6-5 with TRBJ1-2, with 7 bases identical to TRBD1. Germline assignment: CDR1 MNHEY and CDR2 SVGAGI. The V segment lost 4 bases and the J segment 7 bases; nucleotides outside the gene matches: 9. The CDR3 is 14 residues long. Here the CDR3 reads CASSSTGSLFGYTF. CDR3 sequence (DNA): TGTGCCAGCAGTTCGACAGGGTCATTATTTGGCTACACCTTC.

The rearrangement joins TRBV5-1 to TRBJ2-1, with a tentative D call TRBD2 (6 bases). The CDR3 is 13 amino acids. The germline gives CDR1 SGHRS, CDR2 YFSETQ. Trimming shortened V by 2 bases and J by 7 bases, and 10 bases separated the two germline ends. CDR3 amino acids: CASSFGGSNEQFF. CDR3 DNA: TGCGCCAGCAGCTTTGGAGGGTCAAATGAGCAGTTCTTC.

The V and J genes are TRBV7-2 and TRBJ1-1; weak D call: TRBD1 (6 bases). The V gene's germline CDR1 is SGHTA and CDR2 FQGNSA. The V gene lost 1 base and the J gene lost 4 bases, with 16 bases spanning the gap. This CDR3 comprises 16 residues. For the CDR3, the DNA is TGTGCCAGCAGCTTAGGACAGGCGGGGGATGGCACTGAAGCTTTCTTT. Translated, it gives CASSLGQAGDGTEAFF.

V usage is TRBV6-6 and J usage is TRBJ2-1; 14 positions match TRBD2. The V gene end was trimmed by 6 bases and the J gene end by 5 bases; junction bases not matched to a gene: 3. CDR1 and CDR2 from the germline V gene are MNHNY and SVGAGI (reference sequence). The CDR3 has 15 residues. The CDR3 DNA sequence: TGTGCCAGCAGACGGGGACTAGCGGGAGACAATGAGCAGTTCTTC. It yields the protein CASRRGLAGDNEQFF.

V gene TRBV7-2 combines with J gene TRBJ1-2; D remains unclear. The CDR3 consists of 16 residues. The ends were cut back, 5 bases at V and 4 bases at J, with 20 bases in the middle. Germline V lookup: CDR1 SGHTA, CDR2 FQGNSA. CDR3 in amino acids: CASSPPGGILSYGYTF. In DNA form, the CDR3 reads TGTGCCAGCAGCCCACCTGGAGGGATTTTGTCCTATGGCTACACCTTC.

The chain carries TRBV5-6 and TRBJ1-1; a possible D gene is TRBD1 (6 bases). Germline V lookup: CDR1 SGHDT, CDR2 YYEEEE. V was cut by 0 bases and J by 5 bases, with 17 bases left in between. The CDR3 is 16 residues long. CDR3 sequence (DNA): TGTGCCAGCAGCTTGGCCTTTGGCAGGGGTGGGACTGAAGCTTTCTTT. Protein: CASSLAFGRGGTEAFF.

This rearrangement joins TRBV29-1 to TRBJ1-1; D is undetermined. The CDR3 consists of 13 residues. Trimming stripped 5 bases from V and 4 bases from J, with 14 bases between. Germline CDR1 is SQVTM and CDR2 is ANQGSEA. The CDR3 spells CSVLEAEGTEAFF. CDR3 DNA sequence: TGCAGCGTTTTGGAGGCCGAGGGCACTGAAGCTTTCTTT.